This T cell receptor beta chain originates from a study of T-cell memory formation after mild COVID-19. Overall study findings and caveats: That cross-reactive memory joined was suggested by some responding clones appearing in pre-infection memory.

On this clonotype itself: As yet, its antigen is unknown.

Germline-derived CDR1 and CDR2 are SGDLS and YYNGEE. V trimming: 4 bases; J trimming: 6 bases; junction bases outside the gene matches: 7. This CDR3 comprises 14 residues. After 5'RACE with constant-segment primers, TCR alpha and TCR beta cDNA libraries carrying sample barcodes and UMIs were obtained. TCRdb re-derived calls from the 5' RACE reads in MiXCR, one entry per CDR3 protein. The sample includes 550,000 to 600,000 distinct CDR3 sequences, approximately 21% of them seen just once. Sequences were obtained from PBMCs or a T cell subset sorted from them (not recorded which). This chain joins TRBV9 and TRBJ2-4; 7 nucleotides line up with TRBD1. The clonotype originates from an adult woman who had mild COVID-19 (a few samples of this study predate the infection). Cell type and time point are not known. The CDR3 loop is CASSPGQSLNIQYF. For the CDR3, the DNA is TGTGCCAGCAGCCCGGGACAGAGTTTAAACATTCAGTACTTC.